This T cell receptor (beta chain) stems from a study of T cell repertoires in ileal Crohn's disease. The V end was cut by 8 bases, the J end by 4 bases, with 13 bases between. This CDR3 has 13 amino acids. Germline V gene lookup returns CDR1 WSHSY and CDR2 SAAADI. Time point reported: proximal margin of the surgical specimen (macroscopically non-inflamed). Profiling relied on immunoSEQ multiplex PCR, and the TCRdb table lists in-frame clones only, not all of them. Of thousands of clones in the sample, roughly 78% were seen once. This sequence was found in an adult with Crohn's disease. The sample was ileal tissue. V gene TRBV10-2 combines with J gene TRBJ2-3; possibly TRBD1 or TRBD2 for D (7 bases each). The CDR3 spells CASGQGGPDTQYF. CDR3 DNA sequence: TGCGCCAGCGGCCAGGGGGGGCCAGATACGCAGTATTTT.